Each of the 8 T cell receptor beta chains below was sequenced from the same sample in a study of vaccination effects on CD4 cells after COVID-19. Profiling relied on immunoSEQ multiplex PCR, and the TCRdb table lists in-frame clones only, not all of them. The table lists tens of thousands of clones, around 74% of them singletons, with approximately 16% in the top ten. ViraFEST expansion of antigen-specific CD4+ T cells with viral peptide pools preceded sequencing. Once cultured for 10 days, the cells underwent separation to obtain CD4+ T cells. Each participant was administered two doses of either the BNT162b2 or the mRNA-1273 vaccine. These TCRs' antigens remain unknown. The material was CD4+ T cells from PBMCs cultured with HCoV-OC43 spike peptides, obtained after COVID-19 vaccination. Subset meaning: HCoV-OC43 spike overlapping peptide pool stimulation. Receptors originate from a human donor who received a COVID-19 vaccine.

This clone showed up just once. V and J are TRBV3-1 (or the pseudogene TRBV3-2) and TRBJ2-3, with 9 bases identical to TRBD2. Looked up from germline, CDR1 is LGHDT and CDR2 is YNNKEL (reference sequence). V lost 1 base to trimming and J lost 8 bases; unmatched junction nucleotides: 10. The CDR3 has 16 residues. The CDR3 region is CASSQVLAGVGGTQYF. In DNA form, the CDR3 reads TGTGCCAGCAGCCAAGTGTTAGCGGGAGTGGGAGGTACGCAGTATTTT.

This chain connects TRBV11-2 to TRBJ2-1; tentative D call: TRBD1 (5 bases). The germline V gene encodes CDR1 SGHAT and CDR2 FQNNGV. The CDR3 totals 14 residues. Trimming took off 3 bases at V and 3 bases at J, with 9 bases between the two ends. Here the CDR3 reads CASSLTDLYNEQFF. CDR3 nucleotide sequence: TGTGCCAGCAGCTTGACAGACCTCTACAATGAGCAGTTCTTC.

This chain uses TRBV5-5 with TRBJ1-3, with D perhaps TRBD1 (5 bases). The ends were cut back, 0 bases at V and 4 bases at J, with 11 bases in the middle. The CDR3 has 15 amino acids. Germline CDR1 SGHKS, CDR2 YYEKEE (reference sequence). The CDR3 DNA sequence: TGTGCCAGCAGCTTGGCCCCAGGGTTGGGAAACACCATATATTTT. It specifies CASSLAPGLGNTIYF.

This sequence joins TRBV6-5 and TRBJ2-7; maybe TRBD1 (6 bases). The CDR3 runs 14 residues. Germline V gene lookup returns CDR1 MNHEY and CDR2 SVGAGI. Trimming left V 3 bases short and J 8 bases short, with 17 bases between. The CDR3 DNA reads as TGTGCCAGCAGTTATGGGGGCAGGGTCTTCCAGCAGTACTTC. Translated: CASSYGGRVFQQYF.

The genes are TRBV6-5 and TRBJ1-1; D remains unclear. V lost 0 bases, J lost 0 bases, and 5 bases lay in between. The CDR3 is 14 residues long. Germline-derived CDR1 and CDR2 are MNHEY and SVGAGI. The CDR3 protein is CASSYSGLNTEAFF. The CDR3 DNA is TGTGCCAGCAGTTACTCGGGTCTGAACACTGAAGCTTTCTTT.

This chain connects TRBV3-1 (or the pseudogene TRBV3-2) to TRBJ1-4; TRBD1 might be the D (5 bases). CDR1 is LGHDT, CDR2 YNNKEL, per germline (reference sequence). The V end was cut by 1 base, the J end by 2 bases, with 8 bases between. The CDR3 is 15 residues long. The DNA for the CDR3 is TGTGCCAGCAGCCAAGGGCCAGGGACTAATGAAAAACTGTTTTTT. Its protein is CASSQGPGTNEKLFF.

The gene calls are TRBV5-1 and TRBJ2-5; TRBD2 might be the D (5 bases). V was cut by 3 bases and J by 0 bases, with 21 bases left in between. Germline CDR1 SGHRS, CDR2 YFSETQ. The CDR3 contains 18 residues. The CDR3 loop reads CASSSGMVGLGYQETQYF. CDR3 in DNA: TGCGCCAGCAGCTCGGGGATGGTTGGTTTGGGGTACCAAGAGACCCAGTACTTC.

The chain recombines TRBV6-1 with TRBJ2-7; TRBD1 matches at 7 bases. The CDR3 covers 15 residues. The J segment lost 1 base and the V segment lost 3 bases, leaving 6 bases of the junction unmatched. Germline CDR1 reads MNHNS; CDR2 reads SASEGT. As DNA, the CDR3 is TGTGCCAGCAGTGAGGGACAGTTCAGATCCTACGAGCAGTACTTC. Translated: CASSEGQFRSYEQYF.